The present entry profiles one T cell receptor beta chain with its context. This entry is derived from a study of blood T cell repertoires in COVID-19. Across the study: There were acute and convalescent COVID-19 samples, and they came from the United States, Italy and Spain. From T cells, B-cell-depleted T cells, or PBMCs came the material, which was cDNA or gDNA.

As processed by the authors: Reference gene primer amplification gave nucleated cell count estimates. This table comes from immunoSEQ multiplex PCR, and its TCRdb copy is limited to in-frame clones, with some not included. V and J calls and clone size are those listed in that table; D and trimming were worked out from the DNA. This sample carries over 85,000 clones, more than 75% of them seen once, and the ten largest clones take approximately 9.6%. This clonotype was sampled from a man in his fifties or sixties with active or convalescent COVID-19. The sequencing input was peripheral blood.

The CDR3 region is CASSVRGGAGEQFF. The CDR3 DNA reads as TGTGCCAGCAGCGTGAGGGGGGGAGCGGGTGAGCAGTTCTTC. This chain connects TRBV9 to TRBJ2-1; TRBD2 is a possible D gene (7 bases). Germline assignment: CDR1 SGDLS and CDR2 YYNGEE. The V end was cut by 2 bases, the J end by 9 bases, with 15 bases between. This CDR3 comprises 14 residues.